This T cell receptor beta chain was observed in a study of cytomegalovirus exposure and HLA in healthy donors. The wider study: For the approximately 360 genotyped donors, approximately 83% fell within the Caucasian-associated ancestry cluster.

As regards this clone: The antigen is undetermined.

Study-level findings and limits: Data from an earlier analysis indicated that most TCR beta V segments were productive either about 90% or about 30% of the time. With further analysis later on, most CMV-associated TCR beta chains appeared HLA-restricted.

The PCR was carried out with 60 Vbeta primers and 13 Jbeta primers. The protocol was immunoSEQ multiplex PCR, while the TCRdb copy is restricted to in-frame clones and leaves out a portion. The sample lists 75,000 to 95,000 clones; 80% to 90% were seen once. V lost 3 bases, J lost 2 bases, and 11 bases lay in between. Germline V lookup: CDR1 LNHDA, CDR2 SQIVND (reference sequence). The CDR3 is made up of 14 amino acids. The TCR originated in a man between 18 and 29 years old in good health and CMV-seronegative. The chain uses TRBV19 and TRBJ2-7; D might be TRBD1 (6 bases). The sample consisted of PBMCs. CDR3 residues: CASSMGQGPYEQYF. DNA of the CDR3: TGTGCCAGTAGTATGGGCCAGGGGCCCTACGAGCAGTACTTC.